Below are 22 T cell receptor beta chains sequenced from a single sample in a study of Tregs in tolerant kidney transplant recipients. Clones were read by immunoSEQ multiplex PCR, and TCRdb kept only the in-frame ones, dropping some. The sample yields around 30,000 clones, of which the top ten take up under 2%. Recipients received nonmyeloablative bone marrow transplants from related graft donors, with transient mixed chimerism. The sequencing here drew on CD4+ T cells from blood (PBMCs), taken 24 months after the transplant. All receptors derive from a human patient who received a combined kidney and bone marrow transplant. The graft donor may have given rise to some T cells.

Of note for this clone: The read finishes 3 residues shy of the CDR3 end, and the germline J gene is used to complete it. The rearrangement uses TRBV20-1 and TRBJ2-7, with D maybe TRBD1 (6 bases). CDR3 length: 14 amino acids. Between the trimmed V and J ends, which lost 4 bases and 3 bases, there was a span of 16 bases. CDR1 DFQATT and CDR2 SNEGSKA come from the germline V gene (reference sequence). Partial CDR3 DNA: TGCAGTGCTATTCGGGACACAAGTATCTACGAG. This sequence encodes CSAIRDTSIYE. The whole CDR3 sequence reads CSAIRDTSIYEQYF.

The sequenced CDR3 bases are TGTGCCAGCAGCTTCCGCGGGGATACG. Translating gives CASSFRGDT. The entire CDR3 is CASSFRGDTQYF. The chain links TRBV7-2 to TRBJ2-3; perhaps TRBD2 as D (5 bases). The missing CDR3 end, 3 residues past where the read stops, is filled in from the germline J gene. V lost 3 bases and J 6 bases, leaving 7 bases between the germline ends. Germline V lookup: CDR1 SGHTA, CDR2 FQGNSA. The CDR3 contains 12 residues.

Comments on this clone: Read sequence stops 3 residues before the CDR3 end, and the germline J gene provides the missing end. The chain has TRBV4-2 and TRBJ1-2; TRBD1 matches 8 bases. Trimming cost V 3 bases and J 0 bases; bases outside gene matches: 12. The CDR3 extends over 18 amino acids. Germline V gene data show CDR1 as LGHNA and CDR2 as YNFKEQ. CDR3 amino acids: CASSQGEQGVASNYGYTF. The CDR3 DNA, read in part, is TGTGCCAGCAGCCAGGGGGAACAGGGGGTCGCATCTAACTATGGC.

A note on this clone: The CDR3 extends 3 residues past the end of the read, so its final part is completed from the germline J gene. The chain links TRBV5-1 to TRBJ2-5, with 7 bases aligning to TRBD1. With 2 bases clipped from V and 2 bases from J, the junction kept 15 bases outside the gene matches. The germline V gene has CDR1 SGHRS and CDR2 YFSETQ. The CDR3 extends over 18 amino acids. The CDR3 here is CASSLGQGVGIGQETQYF. Incomplete CDR3 DNA: TGCGCCAGCAGCTTAGGGCAGGGGGTTGGCATCGGACAAGAGACC.

Comment on this clone: The CDR3 extends 3 residues past the end of the read, so its final part is completed from the germline J gene. V and J are TRBV5-1 and TRBJ2-7, with 7 nucleotides matching TRBD1. Per the germline V gene, CDR1 is SGHRS and CDR2 is YFSETQ. Trimming at V came to 1 base and at J to 4 bases, leaving 17 bases not matched to a gene. CDR3 length: 18 amino acids. The part of the CDR3 DNA that was read is TGCGCCAGCAGCTTGAGTAGGACAGGAAAAGGGGCTGGGTACGAG. It specifies CASSLSRTGKGAGYE. The whole CDR3 sequence reads CASSLSRTGKGAGYEQYF.

About this clone: The CDR3 end lies 3 residues beyond the end of the read and is filled in from the germline J gene. The V call is TRBV19, the J call TRBJ1-2; 9 bases are shared with TRBD1. Looked up from germline, CDR1 is LNHDA and CDR2 is SQIVND (reference sequence). This CDR3 comprises 15 residues. Germline trimming cut 5 bases from V and 3 bases from J; bases unmatched to any gene: 7. The CDR3 region is CASSSRDRVDYGYTF. Incomplete CDR3 DNA: TGTGCCAGTAGTTCCCGGGACAGGGTTGACTATGGC.

As regards this clone: The CDR3 end is not reached by the read, which stops 3 residues before it; the germline J gene fills it in. V usage is TRBV29-1 and J usage is TRBJ2-5; 11 bases map to TRBD2. The germline V gene encodes CDR1 SQVTM and CDR2 ANQGSEA. The CDR3 is made up of 15 amino acids. V dropped 7 bases and J dropped 1; count of bases not matched to a gene: 8. The covered CDR3 bases are TGCAGCGACCTTCTAGCGGGAGGCGCCCAAGAGACC. Amino acids: CSDLLAGGAQET. The full CDR3 is CSDLLAGGAQETQYF.

As to this clone: The read gets to within 3 residues of the CDR3 end, and the germline J gene fills in the rest. The genes are TRBV18 and TRBJ2-2, with 10 bases matching TRBD2. CDR1 is KGHSH, CDR2 LQKENI, per germline. With V trimmed by 3 bases and J by 7 bases, 8 bases remained unmatched. The length of the CDR3 is 16 residues. CDR3 loop: CASSPVGLAFDGELFF. The CDR3 bases that were read are TGTGCCAGCTCACCCGTGGGACTAGCGTTTGACGGGGAG.

Comment on this clone: From the germline J gene comes the end of the CDR3, since the read stops 3 residues before it. V and J are TRBV28 and TRBJ1-6; D is possibly TRBD1 (6 bases). Trimming removed 4 bases at V and 8 bases at J, with 18 bases between. The germline CDR1 and CDR2 sequences are MDHEN and SYDVKM. CDR3 size: 16 residues. CDR3 residues: CASSSPGLGADSPLHF. The DNA read from the CDR3 is TGTGCCAGCAGTTCCCCCGGGTTGGGGGCGGATTCACCC.

By frequency, this clone registers medium-sized. The read gets to within 3 residues of the CDR3 end, and the germline J gene fills in the rest. The rearrangement uses TRBV7-8 and TRBJ1-2; unclear D gene. CDR3 length: 15 amino acids. In germline, CDR1 is SGHVS, CDR2 FQNEAQ. The part of the CDR3 DNA that was read is TGTGCCAGCAGCTTAGTGGCCGACGGGTCTGGGGGC. This gives the protein CASSLVADGSGG. In full, the CDR3 is CASSLVADGSGGYTF.

Comment on this clone: Read coverage stops 3 residues before the CDR3 terminus; the germline J gene supplies the remainder. The V and J genes are TRBV5-1 and TRBJ2-7; 7 bases are a match to TRBD1. After removal of 4 bases from V and 2 bases from J, the junction contained 3 bases not matched to a gene. Per germline, CDR1 SGHRS and CDR2 YFSETQ. The CDR3 runs to 13 residues. CDR3 loop: CASSQDRTYEQYF. The sequenced CDR3 bases are TGCGCCAGCAGCCAGGACAGGACCTACGAG.

Regarding this clone: The read finishes 3 residues shy of the CDR3 end, and the germline J gene is used to complete it. This chain joins TRBV30 and TRBJ2-5; 8 bases fit TRBD1. The CDR3 runs 12 residues. V lost 3 bases to trimming and J lost 5 bases; unmatched junction nucleotides: 2. The V gene's germline CDR1 is GTSNPN and CDR2 SVGIG (reference sequence). CDR3 region: CAWSNRGETQYF. The DNA read from the CDR3 is TGTGCCTGGAGCAACAGGGGGGAGACC.

CDR3 DNA, as far as it was read: TGTGCCAGCAGCTTGGAGGGGATCCGGACTGAAAAA. It specifies CASSLEGIRTEK. The entire CDR3 is CASSLEGIRTEKLFF. The chain is built from TRBV5-6 and TRBJ1-4; tentatively, D is TRBD1 (5 bases). The read terminates 3 residues before the CDR3 end, so the remaining end is supplied by the germline J gene. CDR1 is SGHDT, CDR2 YYEEEE, per germline. This CDR3 has 15 amino acids. The germline V and J ends were trimmed by 0 bases and 7 bases, with 13 bases remaining between them.

In the case of this clone: With the read ending 3 residues before the CDR3 end, the germline J gene is used to fill in that end. The rearrangement joins TRBV7-3 to TRBJ2-3, with D tentatively TRBD1 (6 bases). Germline CDR1 reads SGHTA; CDR2 reads FQGTGA. V dropped 5 bases and J dropped 3 bases, with 9 bases sitting between them. The CDR3 runs 13 residues. The DNA read from the CDR3 is TGTGCCAGCAGCCAGGGGTGGACAGATACG. Translating it yields CASSQGWTDT. The full CDR3 reads CASSQGWTDTQYF.

Comment on this clone: The observed sequence ends 3 residues before the CDR3 terminus, with the missing tail filled in from the germline J gene. The gene calls are TRBV10-3 and TRBJ1-4, with D tentatively TRBD1 (6 bases). This CDR3 is 14 amino acids long. V was pared by 4 bases and J by 4 bases, with 10 bases between. The germline CDR1 and CDR2 sequences are ENHRY and SYGVKD. Partial CDR3 DNA: TGTGCCATCAGTGCAGGACAGTTTAATGAAAAA. Translated, it gives CAISAGQFNEK. The entire CDR3 is CAISAGQFNEKLFF.

Details on this clone: Read sequence stops 3 residues before the CDR3 end, and the germline J gene provides the missing end. V is TRBV6-1 and J is TRBJ2-7, with D possibly TRBD1 on 8 matching bases. V dropped 2 bases and J dropped 3 bases, with 23 bases sitting between them. In germline, CDR1 is MNHNS, CDR2 SASEGT. The CDR3 sequence is 18 residues long. CDR3 sequence reads: CASSERDLQGAGVYEQYF. The CDR3 DNA, read in part, is TGTGCCAGCAGTGAACGGGATTTGCAGGGGGCGGGGGTCTACGAG.

Regarding this clone: The CDR3 goes on 3 residues after the read ends, and that part is filled in from the germline J gene. This chain joins TRBV2 and TRBJ2-1, with 7 bases aligning to TRBD1. This CDR3 is built from 13 residues. CDR1 is SNHLY and CDR2 is FYNNEI in the germline V gene. The junction had 6 bases not matched to a gene; V was cut back by 4 bases and J by 9 bases. The part of the CDR3 DNA that was read is TGTGCCAGCAGTGGGAGACAGGGCAGTGAG. Residues: CASSGRQGSE. The CDR3 in its entirety is CASSGRQGSEQFF.

Concerning this clone: The CDR3 is cut off 3 residues early in the read; its end comes from the germline J gene. The chain carries TRBV20-1 and TRBJ2-7; 13 bases map to TRBD2. From germline, CDR1 is DFQATT and CDR2 SNEGSKA (reference sequence). After removal of 0 bases from V and 4 bases from J, the junction contained 6 bases not matched to a gene. The CDR3 is 16 residues long. CDR3 protein: CSARDWTSGSRYEQYF. The CDR3 DNA, read in part, is TGCAGTGCTAGAGATTGGACTAGCGGGAGTAGGTACGAG.

Note on this clone: The sequence runs out 3 residues before the end of the CDR3; the remainder is reconstructed from the germline J gene. The rearrangement links TRBV23-1 to TRBJ2-5; a weak D match, TRBD2 (6 bases). TRBV23-1 is flagged as an ORF with uncertain function. CDR3 length equals 17 residues. Trimming pared 3 bases from V and 5 bases from J, leaving 22 bases between. This CDR3 reads CASSHPLCGEPGETQYF. The covered CDR3 bases are TGCGCCAGCAGTCATCCTCTCTGCGGGGAACCTGGGGAGACC.

With regard to this clone: The CDR3 end is not reached by the read, which stops 3 residues before it; the germline J gene fills it in. The chain carries TRBV7-9 and TRBJ2-1; 8 bases are a match to TRBD2. The CDR3 is 10 amino acids. Germline loops: CDR1 SEHNR, CDR2 FQNEAQ (reference sequence). J gave up 9 bases and V 10 bases, and 2 bases lay outside the gene matches. The CDR3 here is CATAGGEQFF. CDR3 DNA, as far as it was read: TGTGCCACGGCGGGGGGTGAG.

For this clone: The read finishes 3 residues shy of the CDR3 end, and the germline J gene is used to complete it. V and J are TRBV4-2 and TRBJ2-2; a possible D gene is TRBD2 (5 bases). The CDR3 runs 17 residues. Per germline, CDR1 LGHNA and CDR2 YNFKEQ. With 0 bases removed from V and 0 bases from J, the gap between germline ends came to 11 bases. The chain's CDR3 is CASSQEGLAANTGELFF. The part of the CDR3 DNA that was read is TGTGCCAGCAGCCAAGAGGGTCTAGCCGCGAACACCGGGGAG.

Concerning this clone itself: The DNA ends 3 residues before the CDR3 does, and the rest of the CDR3 is filled in from the germline J gene. The chain joins TRBV29-1 to TRBJ2-2; TRBD2 aligns across 10 bases. V gave up 6 bases and J gave up 4 bases; unmatched junction bases: 5. Germline-derived CDR1 and CDR2 are SQVTM and ANQGSEA. The CDR3 consists of 14 residues. Partial CDR3 DNA: TGCAGCGTAGCGGGACTAGCGTTCACCGGGGAG. This sequence encodes CSVAGLAFTGE. The full CDR3 reads CSVAGLAFTGELFF.